The 30 T cell receptor beta chains in this list originate from one sample, sequenced in a study of blood T cell repertoires in COVID-19. The assay was immunoSEQ multiplex PCR, and TCRdb's table has in-frame clones only and misses some. The sample holds approximately 210,000 clones; about 91% are singletons and the top ten take 14% to 15%. The sequencing input was PBMCs or T cells enriched from blood (not recorded which). The receptors derive from a woman in her fifties or sixties with acute COVID-19.

The rearrangement links TRBV27 to TRBJ1-1; 7 nucleotides agree with TRBD1. CDR1 is MNHEY and CDR2 is SMNVEV in the germline V gene (reference sequence). CDR3 length: 14 residues. Trimming removed 7 bases from V and 3 bases from J; junction bases left unmatched: 8. The CDR3 loop is CASTRTGGDTEAFF. In DNA form, the CDR3 reads TGTGCCAGCACCCGGACAGGAGGAGACACTGAAGCTTTCTTT.

This chain links TRBV10-3 with TRBJ1-2; D is ambiguous. CDR1 is ENHRY and CDR2 is SYGVKD in the germline V gene. The CDR3 has 15 amino acids. V gave up 0 bases and J gave up 4 bases, with 12 bases separating them. This CDR3 is CAISESETAPYGYTF. The DNA of the CDR3 is TGTGCCATCAGTGAGTCGGAAACAGCCCCCTATGGCTACACCTTC.

The chain has TRBV5-4 and TRBJ2-5, with a weak D call TRBD1 (6 bases). Germline V gives CDR1 SGHNT, CDR2 YYREEE (reference sequence). The CDR3 length is 15 residues. Trimming took off 0 bases at V and 7 bases at J, with 16 bases between the two ends. The chain's CDR3 is CASSLASGQGGTQYF. The CDR3 DNA reads TGTGCCAGCAGCTTGGCTTCCGGGCAAGGGGGGACCCAGTACTTC.

The chain employs TRBV19 and TRBJ1-1; 8 bases line up with TRBD1. CDR1 is LNHDA, CDR2 SQIVND, per germline (reference sequence). V shed 10 bases, J shed 7 bases, and the junction held 14 bases outside the gene matches. This CDR3 is 14 amino acids long. The chain's CDR3 is CATGPGTGILEAFF. In DNA, the CDR3 is TGTGCCACTGGGCCAGGGACAGGCATCCTTGAAGCTTTCTTT.

This chain uses TRBV18 with TRBJ2-1, with 11 bases fitting TRBD2. J gave up 8 bases and V 3 bases, and 9 bases lay outside the gene matches. The germline CDR1 and CDR2 sequences are KGHSH and LQKENI. CDR3 length equals 16 residues. The CDR3: CASSPLLAGGGYEQFF. CDR3 coding DNA: TGTGCCAGCTCACCTCTCCTAGCGGGAGGAGGCTATGAGCAGTTCTTC. The full variable domain, with the rest looked up from reference TRBV18 and TRBJ2-1, is NAGVMQNPRHLVRRRGQEARLRCSPMKGHSHVYWYRQLPEEGLKFMVYLQKENIIDESGMPKERFSAEFPKEGPSILRIQQVVRGDSAAYFCASSPLLAGGGYEQFFGPGTRLTVL.

The chain has TRBV28 and TRBJ1-1, with D unresolved. Trimming left V 2 bases short and J 6 bases short, with 13 bases between. In germline, CDR1 is MDHEN, CDR2 SYDVKM. This CDR3 is built from 14 residues. CDR3: CASSLIAGSAEAFF. The CDR3, as DNA: TGTGCCAGCAGTTTAATTGCGGGGAGCGCTGAAGCTTTCTTT.

The rearrangement uses TRBV20-1 and TRBJ2-7, with 9 bases matching TRBD2. V shed 3 bases and J 3 bases; nucleotides not matched to a gene: 6. This CDR3 contains 14 residues. CDR1 is DFQATT, CDR2 SNEGSKA, per germline (reference sequence). Here the CDR3 DNA reads TGCAGTGCTAGTCGGGCTAGCGGGAACTACGAGCAGTACTTC. Translated, it gives CSASRASGNYEQYF.

CDR3 residues: CASGGTTKFF. The CDR3 bases are TGTGCCAGCGGAGGGACGACCAAGTTCTTC. The V call is TRBV2, the J call TRBJ2-1; TRBD2 might be the D (6 bases). This CDR3 spans 10 amino acids. The V gene's germline CDR1 is SNHLY and CDR2 FYNNEI. V shed 8 bases and J shed 14 bases, with 13 bases lying between them.

In this sample, this clone turned up a few times. CDR3 sequence: CASSQRLGPYEQYF. The CDR3 DNA reads TGTGCCAGCAGCCAAAGGTTGGGGCCCTACGAGCAGTACTTC. The chain combines TRBV14 with TRBJ2-7, with D possibly TRBD1 on 5 matching bases. Germline V gene data show CDR1 as SGHDN and CDR2 as FVKESK. Trimming removed 2 bases from V and 2 bases from J, with 10 bases in between. CDR3 size: 14 residues.

The chain couples TRBV12-5 to TRBJ1-1; tentative D call: TRBD1 (5 bases). CDR3 length: 13 residues. Trimming pared 3 bases from V and 2 bases from J, leaving 7 bases between. Germline V CDR1 and CDR2: LGHNT, FRNRAP. The CDR3 DNA reads as TGTGCTAGTGGTTTCGACAGAAACACTGAAGCTTTCTTT. Residues: CASGFDRNTEAFF.

This clone is a singleton in its sample. V and J are TRBV28 and TRBJ2-7, with a tentative D call TRBD1 (6 bases). This CDR3 is 14 amino acids long. The V end was cut by 8 bases, the J end by 0 bases, with 14 bases between. Germline CDR1 is MDHEN and CDR2 is SYDVKM. The CDR3 DNA is TGTGCCAGCTTTCTCACGGGACACTCCTACGAGCAGTACTTC. It yields the protein CASFLTGHSYEQYF.

The chain uses TRBV27 and TRBJ1-4; D is perhaps TRBD1 (6 bases). The CDR3 covers 14 residues. With 6 bases removed from V and 4 bases from J, the gap between germline ends came to 12 bases. Germline CDR1 MNHEY, CDR2 SMNVEV (reference sequence). The CDR3 reads CASSSTGDNEKLFF. In DNA form, the CDR3 reads TGTGCCAGCAGCTCGACAGGAGATAATGAAAAACTGTTTTTT.

The gene calls are TRBV27 and TRBJ2-7, with 12 bases that match TRBD2. Germline-derived CDR1 and CDR2 are MNHEY and SMNVEV (reference sequence). CDR3 size: 14 residues. The ends lost 6 bases at V and 4 bases at J; junction bases unmatched: 4. CDR3: CASRTLAGGYEQYF. CDR3 DNA: TGTGCCAGCAGGACACTAGCGGGAGGTTACGAGCAGTACTTC.

CDR3 DNA sequence: TGTGCCAGCAGCTTTGGCGACAGGAATAGGGATTCACCCCTCCACTTT. Protein product: CASSFGDRNRDSPLHF. The chain employs TRBV12-1 and TRBJ1-6; the table calls TRBD1, which could not be checked here. TRBV12-1 is given as a pseudogene. The CDR3 contains 16 residues.

The chain combines TRBV11-2 with TRBJ1-4; 9 nucleotides align to TRBD1. Germline V gene sequence: CDR1 SGHAT, CDR2 FQNNGV. The CDR3 runs to 15 residues. J gave up 10 bases and V 4 bases, and 10 bases lay outside the gene matches. The CDR3 sequence: CASSSNRGHAGKLFF. The CDR3 DNA reads TGTGCCAGCAGCTCGAACAGGGGGCACGCTGGAAAACTGTTTTTT. Looking up the rest from reference TRBV11-2 and TRBJ1-4 gives the full variable domain: EAGVAQSPRYKIIEKRQSVAFWCNPISGHATLYWYQQILGQGPKLLIQFQNNGVVDDSQLPKDRFSAERLKGVDSTLKIQPAKLEDSAVYLCASSSNRGHAGKLFFGSGTQLSVL.

This rearrangement joins TRBV7-8 to TRBJ2-3, with TRBD1 as a possible D gene (5 bases). Germline CDR1 reads SGHVS; CDR2 reads FQNEAQ. The CDR3 contains 15 residues. V shed 2 bases and J shed 2 bases, with 11 bases lying between them. The CDR3 region has the DNA TGTGCCAGCAGCTTACGGCGGACATTCACAGATACGCAGTATTTT. This gives the protein CASSLRRTFTDTQYF.

The chain couples TRBV11-2 to TRBJ2-5; D gene uncertain. Germline V gives CDR1 SGHAT, CDR2 FQNNGV. V lost 3 bases and J lost 2, with 10 bases in between. The CDR3 totals 14 residues. For the CDR3, the DNA is TGTGCCAGCAGCTTGGGCTACGGACAAGAGACCCAGTACTTC. Encoded protein: CASSLGYGQETQYF.

This clone was detected a few times. The chain links TRBV5-4 to TRBJ2-2, with D unresolved. V lost 5 bases to trimming and J lost 2 bases, with 10 bases between them. The CDR3 runs 14 residues. In germline, CDR1 is SGHNT, CDR2 YYREEE (reference sequence). CDR3 coding DNA: TGTGCCAGCAGTGAACGGGTAAACACCGGGGAGCTGTTTTTT. Its translation is CASSERVNTGELFF. The full variable domain, in which reference TRBV5-4 and TRBJ2-2 provide the parts outside the CDR3, is ETGVTQSPTHLIKTRGQQVTLRCSSQSGHNTVSWYQQALGQGPQFIFQYYREEENGRGNFPPRFSGLQFPNYSSELNVNALELDDSALYLCASSERVNTGELFFGEGSRLTVL.

The genes are TRBV6-9 and TRBJ2-7; TRBD1 is a possible D gene (5 bases). The CDR3 is 12 amino acids. Germline values: CDR1 MNHGY, CDR2 SVAAGI. V was clipped by 8 bases and J by 7 bases, with 15 bases between them. CDR3 loop: CASGALSGEQYF. In DNA, the CDR3 is TGTGCCAGCGGGGCCCTTTCAGGGGAGCAGTACTTC.

This clone turned up a few times. One end of the junction is discordant with germline, which a read error may explain. The chain employs TRBV15 and TRBJ1-3, with unresolved D. This CDR3 spans 14 amino acids. The V gene's germline CDR1 is LNHNV and CDR2 YYDKDF (reference sequence). In DNA, the CDR3 is TGTGCCACCAGCAGGGTTTCGGGAACAGATTTGCTGGATTTT. Protein product: CATSRVSGTDLLDF.

The chain links TRBV15 to TRBJ1-1, with TRBD1 identical over 7 bases. From germline, CDR1 is LNHNV and CDR2 YYDKDF (reference sequence). The CDR3 sequence is 17 residues long. The J segment lost 5 bases and the V segment lost 2 bases, leaving 14 bases of the junction unmatched. The CDR3 nucleotides read TGTGCCACCAGCAGACCCAATCGACAGGGACCTCGGACTGAAGCTTTCTTT. Its protein product is CATSRPNRQGPRTEAFF.

This chain joins TRBV18 and TRBJ2-3; a weak D match, TRBD1 (5 bases). Germline V gene lookup returns CDR1 KGHSH and CDR2 LQKENI. There are 15 residues in the CDR3. V gave up 5 bases and J gave up 4 bases, with 16 bases separating them. The CDR3 DNA follows: TGTGCCAGCTCAACTGTTCAGGGTATTGCAGATACGCAGTATTTT. It encodes CASSTVQGIADTQYF.

This clone was picked up a small number of times. The CDR3 coding sequence is TGTGCCAGCAGCTTAAGGACAGGGTGGGACGAGCAGTACTTC. This gives the protein CASSLRTGWDEQYF. The chain combines TRBV7-9 with TRBJ2-7; 8 nucleotides match TRBD1. The V gene end was trimmed by 2 bases and the J gene end by 5 bases; junction bases not matched to a gene: 5. Looked up from germline, CDR1 is SEHNR and CDR2 is FQNEAQ (reference sequence). The CDR3 has 14 amino acids.

The genes are TRBV18 and TRBJ1-4; the D is unclear. There are 15 residues in the CDR3. V gave up 0 bases and J gave up 8 bases, with 13 bases separating them. CDR1 and CDR2 (germline): KGHSH, LQKENI. CDR3 sequence reads: CASSPPGQAGEKLFF. The DNA for the CDR3 is TGTGCCAGCTCACCACCGGGTCAAGCGGGGGAAAAACTGTTTTTT.

In DNA, the CDR3 is TGTGCCAGCAGCTTAACGGGTAGCAATCAGCCCCAGCATTTT. Amino acids: CASSLTGSNQPQHF. The chain recombines TRBV7-2 with TRBJ1-5; the D is unclear. The CDR3 totals 14 residues. Germline CDR1 reads SGHTA; CDR2 reads FQGNSA. Between the trimmed V and J ends, which lost 2 bases and 0 bases, there was a span of 5 bases.

This clone was detected once. The chain links TRBV10-3 to TRBJ2-7; D might be TRBD2 (7 bases). V lost 4 bases, J lost 11 bases, and 12 bases lay in between. The germline V gene has CDR1 ENHRY and CDR2 SYGVKD. The CDR3 is 11 amino acids. The CDR3 nucleotides are TGTGCCATCAGTGCGGGGGCGGGGGAGTACTTC. Protein product: CAISAGAGEYF.

V is TRBV4-1 and J is TRBJ2-3; D is unresolved. This CDR3 has 14 residues. The germline gives CDR1 MGHRA, CDR2 YSYEKL. With 4 bases removed from V and 3 bases from J, the gap between germline ends came to 11 bases. Written as DNA, the CDR3 is TGCGCCAGCAGCCCCCCATTGAGGACAGATACGCAGTATTTT. Its translation: CASSPPLRTDTQYF.

V gene TRBV7-2 combines with J gene TRBJ2-7; 9 nucleotides agree with TRBD2. The CDR3 runs 14 residues. V shed 6 bases, J shed 5 bases, and the junction held 8 bases outside the gene matches. Looked up from germline, CDR1 is SGHTA and CDR2 is FQGNSA. The CDR3 sequence is CASRSTGTSHEQYF. CDR3 bases: TGTGCCAGCAGGTCAACCGGGACTAGCCACGAGCAGTACTTC.

The chain recombines TRBV18 with TRBJ2-7, with 12 positions matching TRBD1. The junction had 5 bases not matched to a gene; V was cut back by 3 bases and J by 5 bases. Germline assignment: CDR1 KGHSH and CDR2 LQKENI. The CDR3 loop spans 15 amino acids. The CDR3 DNA follows: TGTGCCAGCTCACCCGGGGACAGGGGGCAACACGAGCAGTACTTC. The encoded protein is CASSPGDRGQHEQYF.

The chain uses TRBV24-1 and TRBJ1-5; the match to TRBD1 covers 8 bases. The junction had 4 bases not matched to a gene; V was cut back by 3 bases and J by 4 bases. The germline V gene has CDR1 KGHDR and CDR2 SFDVKD. The CDR3 has 15 amino acids. CDR3 sequence reads: CATSDTGGSNQPQHF. The CDR3 coding sequence is TGTGCCACCAGTGATACAGGGGGATCAAATCAGCCCCAGCATTTT.